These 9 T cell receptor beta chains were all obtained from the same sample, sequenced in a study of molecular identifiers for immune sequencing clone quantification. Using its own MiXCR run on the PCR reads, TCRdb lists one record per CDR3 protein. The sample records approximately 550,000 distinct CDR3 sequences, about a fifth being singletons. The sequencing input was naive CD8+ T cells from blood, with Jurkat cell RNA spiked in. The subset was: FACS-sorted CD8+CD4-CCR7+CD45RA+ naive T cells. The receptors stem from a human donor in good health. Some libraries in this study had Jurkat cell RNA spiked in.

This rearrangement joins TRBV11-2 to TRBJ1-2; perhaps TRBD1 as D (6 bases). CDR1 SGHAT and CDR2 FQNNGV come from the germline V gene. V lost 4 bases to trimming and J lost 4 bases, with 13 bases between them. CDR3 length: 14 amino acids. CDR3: CASSSKGGSYGYTF. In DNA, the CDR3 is TGTGCCAGCAGCTCAAAAGGGGGTTCCTATGGCTACACCTTC. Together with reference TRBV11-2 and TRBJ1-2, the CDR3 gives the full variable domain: EAGVAQSPRYKIIEKRQSVAFWCNPISGHATLYWYQQILGQGPKLLIQFQNNGVVDDSQLPKDRFSAERLKGVDSTLKIQPAKLEDSAVYLCASSSKGGSYGYTFGSGTRLTVV.

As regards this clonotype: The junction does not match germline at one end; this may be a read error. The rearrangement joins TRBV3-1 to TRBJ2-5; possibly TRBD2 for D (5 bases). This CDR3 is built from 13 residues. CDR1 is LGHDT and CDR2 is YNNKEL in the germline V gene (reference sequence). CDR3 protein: CASSQGFGESQYF. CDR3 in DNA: TGTGCCAGCAGCCAAGGATTTGGGGAGAGCCAGTACTTC.

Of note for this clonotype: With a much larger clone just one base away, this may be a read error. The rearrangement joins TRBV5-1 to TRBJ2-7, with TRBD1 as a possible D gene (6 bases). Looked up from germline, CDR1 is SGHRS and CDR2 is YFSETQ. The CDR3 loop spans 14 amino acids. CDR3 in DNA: TGCGCCAGCAGCTCGCTGGGCCAGGGGTACGAGCAGTGCTTC. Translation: CASSSLGQGYEQCF. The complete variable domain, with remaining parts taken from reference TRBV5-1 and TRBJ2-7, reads KAGVTQTPRYLIKTRGQQVTLSCSPISGHRSVSWYQQTPGQGLQFLFEYFSETQRNKGNFPGRFSGRQFSNSRSEMNVSTLELGDSALYLCASSSLGQGYEQCFGPGTRLTVT.

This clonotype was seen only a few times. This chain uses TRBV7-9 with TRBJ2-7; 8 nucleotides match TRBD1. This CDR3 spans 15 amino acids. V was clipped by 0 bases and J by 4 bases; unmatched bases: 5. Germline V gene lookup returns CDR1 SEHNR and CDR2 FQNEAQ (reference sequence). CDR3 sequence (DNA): TGTGCCAGCAGCTTAGCCCAGGGGGCGCTTTACGAGCAGTACTTC. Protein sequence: CASSLAQGALYEQYF.

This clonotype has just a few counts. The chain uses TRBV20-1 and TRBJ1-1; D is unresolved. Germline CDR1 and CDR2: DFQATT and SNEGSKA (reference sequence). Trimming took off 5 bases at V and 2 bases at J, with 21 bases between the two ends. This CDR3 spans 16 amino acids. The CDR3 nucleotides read TGCAGTGCTCCCCGAAAGACCACTTACATAAACACTGAAGCTTTCTTT. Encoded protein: CSAPRKTTYINTEAFF.

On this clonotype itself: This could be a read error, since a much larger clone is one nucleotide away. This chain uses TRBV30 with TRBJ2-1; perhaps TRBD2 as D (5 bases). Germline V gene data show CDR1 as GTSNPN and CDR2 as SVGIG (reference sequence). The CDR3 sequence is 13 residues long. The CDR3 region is CARSASSYNERFF. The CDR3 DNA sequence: TGTGCCCGCTCGGCTAGCTCCTACAATGAGCGGTTCTTC.

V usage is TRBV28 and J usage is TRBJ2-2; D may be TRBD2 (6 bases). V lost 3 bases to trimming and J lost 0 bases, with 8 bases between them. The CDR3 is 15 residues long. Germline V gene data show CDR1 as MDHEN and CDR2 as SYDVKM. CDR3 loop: CASSFWGANTGELFF. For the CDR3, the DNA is TGTGCCAGCAGTTTTTGGGGGGCGAACACCGGGGAGCTGTTTTTT.

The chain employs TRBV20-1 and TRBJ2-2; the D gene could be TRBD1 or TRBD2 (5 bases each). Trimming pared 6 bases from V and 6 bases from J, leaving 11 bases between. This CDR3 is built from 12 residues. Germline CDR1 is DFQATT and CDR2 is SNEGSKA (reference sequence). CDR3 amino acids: CSAALGPGELFF. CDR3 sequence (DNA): TGCAGTGCGGCGCTGGGACCCGGGGAGCTGTTTTTT.

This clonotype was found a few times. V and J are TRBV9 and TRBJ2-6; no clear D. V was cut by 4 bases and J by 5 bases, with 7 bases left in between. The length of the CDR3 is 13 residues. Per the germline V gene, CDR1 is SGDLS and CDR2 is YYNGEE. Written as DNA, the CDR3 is TGTGCCAGCAGCCCCCTCAGGGCCAACGTCCTGACTTTC. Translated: CASSPLRANVLTF.